This is a list of T cell receptor beta chains from one sample in a study of tumor-infiltrating lymphocytes in primary liver carcinoma. In TCRdb, the multiplex PCR reads were re-called with MiXCR into one record per CDR3 protein. The sample yields some 320,000 distinct CDR3 sequences, roughly two thirds seen once. Source material: peripheral blood. These receptors all stem from a man aged 40-49 years with primary liver carcinoma and hepatitis B virus infection. CDR3s include the opening cysteine and the closing phenylalanine or tryptophan. The order of the fields is D gene, clone size, V gene, J gene, CDR3 protein, CDR3 DNA. D genes are given only for firm matches. Clone size is given for some rows only: seen once, a few or many times, or a class if the clone is expanded.

d_call: -
clone_size: -
v_call: TRBV5-6
j_call: TRBJ2-1
cdr3_aa: CASSLGGSGEQFF
cdr3_nt: TGTGCCAGCAGCTTGGGGGGTTCAGGGGAGCAGTTCTTC

d_call: -
clone_size: -
v_call: TRBV6-5
j_call: TRBJ2-1
cdr3_aa: CASSYSKRDSYNKQFF
cdr3_nt: TGTGCCAGCAGTTACTCTAAGAGGGATTCCTACAATAAGCAGTTCTTC

d_call: -
clone_size: -
v_call: TRBV30
j_call: TRBJ1-3
cdr3_aa: CAWSGNGNTIYF
cdr3_nt: TGTGCCTGGAGTGGTAATGGAAACACCATATATTTT

d_call: -
clone_size: -
v_call: TRBV6-6
j_call: TRBJ1-3
cdr3_aa: CAISYQQPSSGNTIYF
cdr3_nt: TGTGCCATCAGTTACCAACAGCCTAGCTCTGGAAACACCATATATTTT

d_call: TRBD2
clone_size: many
v_call: TRBV11-1
j_call: TRBJ2-5
cdr3_aa: CASSLGPGGETQYF
cdr3_nt: TGTGCCAGCAGCTTAGGGCCGGGAGGAGAGACCCAGTACTTC

d_call: -
clone_size: -
v_call: TRBV29-1
j_call: TRBJ2-2
cdr3_aa: CSVDSGVNTGGLFF
cdr3_nt: TGCAGCGTTGATTCAGGCGTGAACACCGGGGGGCTGTTTTTT

d_call: TRBD2
clone_size: -
v_call: TRBV5-4
j_call: TRBJ2-5
cdr3_aa: CASSPPGLAGVETLYF
cdr3_nt: TGTGCCAGCAGCCCCCCGGGACTAGCGGGAGTAGAGACCCTGTACTTC

d_call: TRBD1
clone_size: once
v_call: TRBV11-2
j_call: TRBJ1-2
cdr3_aa: CASSLGGGLGYTF
cdr3_nt: TGTGCCAGCAGCCTAGGGGGCGGCCTTGGCTACACTTTC

d_call: -
clone_size: many
v_call: TRBV12-3/TRBV12-4
j_call: TRBJ1-1
cdr3_aa: CASSLGNTEAFF
cdr3_nt: TGTGCCAGCAGTTTAGGGAACACTGAAGCTTTCTTT

d_call: -
clone_size: many
v_call: TRBV6-1
j_call: TRBJ1-3
cdr3_aa: CASSEQPGGRNTIYF
cdr3_nt: TGTGCCAGCAGTGAACAACCGGGGGGCCGAAACACCATATATTTT

d_call: TRBD1
clone_size: -
v_call: TRBV6-1
j_call: TRBJ1-2
cdr3_aa: CVSSDQGASTF
cdr3_nt: TGTGTCAGCAGCGATCAGGGGGCCAGCACCTTC

d_call: TRBD2
clone_size: -
v_call: TRBV7-9
j_call: TRBJ2-3
cdr3_aa: CASSLEGGVPDTQYF
cdr3_nt: TGTGCCAGCAGCTTAGAGGGAGGGGTCCCAGATACGCAGTATTTT

d_call: -
clone_size: few
v_call: TRBV30
j_call: TRBJ2-5
cdr3_aa: CAWSVLGGRETQYF
cdr3_nt: TGTGCCTGGAGTGTACTCGGGGGCAGGGAGACCCAGTACTTC

d_call: -
clone_size: -
v_call: TRBV6-5
j_call: TRBJ2-3
cdr3_aa: CASNPGPAGTDTKYF
cdr3_nt: TGTGCCAGCAACCCAGGACCAGCGGGGACAGATACGAAGTATTTT

d_call: TRBD1
clone_size: -
v_call: TRBV4-1
j_call: TRBJ1-4
cdr3_aa: CASSPGARDSQEKLFF
cdr3_nt: TGCGCCAGCAGCCCAGGGGCGAGGGACAGCCAGGAAAAACTGTTTTTT

d_call: -
clone_size: many
v_call: TRBV6-2/TRBV6-3
j_call: TRBJ1-2
cdr3_aa: CASSYSQGQTYGYTF
cdr3_nt: TGTGCCAGCAGTTACTCTCAAGGACAGACGTATGGCTACACCTTC

d_call: TRBD2
clone_size: -
v_call: TRBV5-1
j_call: TRBJ2-1
cdr3_aa: CASSLTAGYDNEQFF
cdr3_nt: TGCGCCAGCAGCTTAACAGCGGGATACGACAATGAGCAGTTCTTC

d_call: TRBD1
clone_size: -
v_call: TRBV6-6
j_call: TRBJ2-1
cdr3_aa: CASGAQGAVYEQFF
cdr3_nt: TGTGCCAGCGGGGCACAGGGGGCAGTATATGAGCAGTTCTTC

d_call: -
clone_size: -
v_call: TRBV14
j_call: TRBJ2-7
cdr3_aa: CASSREGDLGFVTYEQYF
cdr3_nt: TGTGCCAGCAGCCGCGAGGGGGACCTAGGTTTTGTAACCTACGAGCAGTACTTC

d_call: -
clone_size: -
v_call: TRBV29-1
j_call: TRBJ2-7
cdr3_aa: CSVLVGFYEQYF
cdr3_nt: TGCAGCGTTCTAGTGGGGTTCTACGAGCAGTATTTC

d_call: -
clone_size: many
v_call: TRBV4-2
j_call: TRBJ1-2
cdr3_aa: CASSPAGGSEGYTF
cdr3_nt: TGTGCCAGCAGCCCCGCCGGGGGAAGTGAGGGCTACACCTTC

d_call: -
clone_size: -
v_call: TRBV11-1
j_call: TRBJ1-1
cdr3_aa: CVSRQLGEAFF
cdr3_nt: TGTGTTAGCAGACAGCTCGGTGAAGCTTTCTTT

d_call: TRBD2
clone_size: -
v_call: TRBV5-4
j_call: TRBJ2-1
cdr3_aa: CASSGRTSGTYNEQFF
cdr3_nt: TGTGCCAGCAGCGGCCGGACTAGCGGAACCTACAATGAGCAGTTCTTC

d_call: -
clone_size: -
v_call: TRBV30
j_call: TRBJ2-2
cdr3_aa: CAWSAVQRLDGELFF
cdr3_nt: TGTGCCTGGAGTGCAGTACAGAGGTTGGACGGGGAGCTGTTTTTT

d_call: TRBD1
clone_size: -
v_call: TRBV30
j_call: TRBJ1-1
cdr3_aa: CASQGSMNTEAFF
cdr3_nt: TGTGCCTCACAGGGGAGTATGAACACTGAAGCTTTCTTT

d_call: TRBD1
clone_size: -
v_call: TRBV7-3
j_call: TRBJ1-2
cdr3_aa: CASSFLTGQGYTF
cdr3_nt: TGTGCTAGCAGCTTCCTGACAGGGCAAGGCTACACCTTC

d_call: TRBD2
clone_size: -
v_call: TRBV4-2
j_call: TRBJ2-5
cdr3_aa: CASSHEGSGGKETQCF
cdr3_nt: TGTGCCAGCAGCCATGAAGGGAGCGGGGGGAAAGAGACCCAGTGCTTC

d_call: -
clone_size: many
v_call: TRBV4-2
j_call: TRBJ2-7
cdr3_aa: CASSQEWETPGYEQYF
cdr3_nt: TGTGCCAGCAGCCAAGAATGGGAGACGCCGGGATACGAGCAGTACTTC

d_call: TRBD1
clone_size: -
v_call: TRBV12-3/TRBV12-4
j_call: TRBJ2-2
cdr3_aa: CASGEHGLNTGELFF
cdr3_nt: TGTGCCAGCGGTGAACATGGCCTCAACACAGGGGAACTGTTTTTT

d_call: -
clone_size: -
v_call: TRBV28
j_call: TRBJ2-7
cdr3_aa: CASSSARAGYEQYF
cdr3_nt: TGTGCCAGCAGTTCCGCGAGGGCGGGATACGAGCAGTACTTC

d_call: TRBD2
clone_size: -
v_call: TRBV4-2
j_call: TRBJ2-1
cdr3_aa: CVNSQGGGSGNEQFF
cdr3_nt: TGTGTCAACAGCCAAGGAGGCGGGAGTGGCAATGAGCAGTTCTTC

d_call: -
clone_size: -
v_call: TRBV11-3
j_call: TRBJ2-1
cdr3_aa: CASTSSGSDEQFF
cdr3_nt: TGTGCCAGCACCTCTAGTGGGAGTGATGAGCAGTTCTTC

d_call: -
clone_size: many
v_call: TRBV10-3
j_call: TRBJ2-7
cdr3_aa: CAISLTEAYEQYF
cdr3_nt: TGTGCCATCAGTTTGACAGAAGCCTACGAGCAGTACTTC

d_call: TRBD1
clone_size: -
v_call: TRBV6-1
j_call: TRBJ1-2
cdr3_aa: CVSSTGVDYGYTF
cdr3_nt: TGTGTCAGCAGTACAGGGGTCGACTATGGCTACACCTTC

d_call: TRBD2
clone_size: few
v_call: TRBV10-3
j_call: TRBJ2-3
cdr3_aa: CASAGLGKTDTQYF
cdr3_nt: TGTGCCTCAGCGGGGTTAGGAAAAACAGATACGCAGTATTTT

d_call: TRBD1
clone_size: -
v_call: TRBV6-2/TRBV6-3
j_call: TRBJ2-1
cdr3_aa: CVRSYQGTGVNNEQFF
cdr3_nt: TGTGTCAGGAGTTACCAGGGGACAGGGGTAAACAATGAGCAGTTCTTC

d_call: -
clone_size: -
v_call: TRBV11-2
j_call: TRBJ2-2
cdr3_aa: CARSLERGSDTGELFF
cdr3_nt: TGTGCCAGAAGCTTAGAGAGGGGGTCAGACACCGGGGAGCTGTTTTTT

d_call: TRBD1
clone_size: few
v_call: TRBV5-4
j_call: TRBJ2-2
cdr3_aa: CASSPWTGTGELFF
cdr3_nt: TGTGCCAGCAGCCCATGGACAGGGACCGGGGAGCTGTTTTTT